The sequence of this T cell receptor beta chain was determined in a study of blood T cell repertoires in COVID-19. Study information: Both acute and convalescent COVID-19 samples were obtained from the United States, Italy and Spain. T cells, B-cell-depleted T cells, or PBMCs provided the cDNA or gDNA that served as material.

The ends lost 1 base at V and 7 bases at J; junction bases unmatched: 8. Germline V CDR1 and CDR2: LGHDT, YNNKEL (reference sequence). The CDR3 length is 16 residues. Authors' methods: Amplification from reference gene primers served as the basis for estimated nucleated cell counts. Here immunoSEQ multiplex PCR was the method, and the copy in TCRdb shows in-frame clones only, minus some. The V and J calls and clone size are taken from that table; D and trimming were inferred from the DNA. The data show 90,000 to 150,000 clones, with less than 90% seen just once and roughly 10% held by the top ten. The V gene is TRBV3-1 (or the pseudogene TRBV3-2), the J gene TRBJ2-1; 9 bases are shared with TRBD1. Sequenced sample: peripheral blood. The receptor's source is a man older than 75 with acute or convalescent COVID-19. CDR3 nucleotide sequence: TGTGCCAGCAGCCAAGCAAGACAGGGGGTAGGTAATGAGCAGTTCTTC. Amino acids: CASSQARQGVGNEQFF.